One sample yielded the 15 T cell receptor beta chains listed below, sequenced in a study of shared clonotypes between healthy human individuals. The data were produced by immunoSEQ multiplex PCR, yet TCRdb's version contains in-frame clones alone and is incomplete. This sample has approximately 2.3 million clones; about 92% occur once, and the top ten carry about 0.39%. The specimen was naive CD4+ T cells from PBMCs. The subset was: CD45RA+ positively selected. The receptors were sampled from a man between 18 and 29 years old in good health. Some clones in this sample may be carry-over from other donors' samples.

The rearrangement uses TRBV6-5 and TRBJ2-2, with TRBD1 identical over 7 bases. The CDR3 loop spans 15 amino acids. CDR1 is MNHEY, CDR2 SVGAGI, per germline. Losses at the gene ends were 6 bases for V and 2 bases for J; bases not matched to a gene: 6. CDR3 nucleotides: TGTGCCAGCAGGGCGGACAGGACAAACACCGGGGAGCTGTTTTTT. Protein product: CASRADRTNTGELFF.

This clone was seen just once. The rearrangement uses TRBV7-2 and TRBJ2-7; TRBD1 is a possible D gene (5 bases). Germline V gives CDR1 SGHTA, CDR2 FQGNSA. The CDR3 sequence is 14 residues long. The V end was cut by 2 bases, the J end by 3 bases, with 11 bases between. The CDR3: CASSLRFTGYEQYF. The CDR3 DNA reads TGTGCCAGCAGCTTACGATTCACAGGCTACGAGCAGTACTTC. Together with reference TRBV7-2 and TRBJ2-7, the CDR3 gives the full variable domain: GAGVSQSPSNKVTEKGKDVELRCDPISGHTALYWYRQSLGQGLEFLIYFQGNSAPDKSGLPSDRFSAERTGGSVSTLTIQRTQQEDSAVYLCASSLRFTGYEQYFGPGTRLTVT.

V is TRBV4-1 and J is TRBJ2-1; 11 positions agree with TRBD2. The CDR3 is 17 residues long. CDR1 MGHRA and CDR2 YSYEKL come from the germline V gene. Unmatched junction bases numbered 12, after V lost 1 base and J lost 10 bases. The CDR3 here is CASSQGSGRALGEEQFF. DNA of the CDR3: TGCGCCAGCAGCCAAGGTAGCGGGAGGGCCCTCGGTGAGGAGCAGTTCTTC.

The chain combines TRBV9 with TRBJ2-1; D is possibly TRBD1 (6 bases). The length of the CDR3 is 14 residues. The V end lost 4 bases, the J end lost 4 bases, and 12 bases lay between the germline ends. The germline V gene encodes CDR1 SGDLS and CDR2 YYNGEE. The CDR3 protein is CASSTLGAYNEQFF. CDR3 nucleotides: TGTGCCAGCAGCACCCTGGGGGCGTACAATGAGCAGTTCTTC.

The chain links TRBV25-1 to TRBJ1-1; 7 nucleotides match TRBD1. The CDR3 is 16 residues long. The germline V gene has CDR1 MGHDK and CDR2 SYGVNS. V dropped 3 bases and J dropped 1; count of bases not matched to a gene: 8. The CDR3 protein is CASSDLRTGQNTEAFF. CDR3 coding DNA: TGTGCCAGCAGTGATTTGCGGACAGGACAGAACACTGAAGCTTTCTTT.

The rearrangement links TRBV6-6 to TRBJ1-6, with D maybe TRBD1 (6 bases). V lost 4 bases, J lost 10 bases, and 11 bases lay in between. In germline, CDR1 is MNHNY, CDR2 SVGAGI (reference sequence). The length of the CDR3 is 13 residues. CDR3 sequence reads: CASSSGGASPLHF. As DNA, the CDR3 is TGTGCCAGCAGTTCTGGGGGCGCATCACCCCTCCACTTT.

The chain combines TRBV15 with TRBJ2-5; D is unclear. Trimming cost V 2 bases and J 13 bases, with 17 bases left between them. CDR1 and CDR2 (germline): LNHNV, YYDKDF (reference sequence). This CDR3 has 13 amino acids. The CDR3 loop is CATSRKEWAVVYF. The CDR3 coding sequence is TGTGCCACCAGCAGAAAGGAGTGGGCCGTCGTGTACTTC. Full variable domain (missing parts from reference TRBV15 and TRBJ2-5): DAMVIQNPRYQVTQFGKPVTLSCSQTLNHNVMYWYQQKSSQAPKLLFHYYDKDFNNEADTPDNFQSRRPNTSFCFLDIRSPGLGDTAMYLCATSRKEWAVVYFGPGTRLLVL.

V and J are TRBV7-9 and TRBJ2-1, with D unclear. CDR1 is SEHNR and CDR2 is FQNEAQ in the germline V gene (reference sequence). CDR3 size: 12 residues. V was clipped by 5 bases and J by 7 bases, with 9 bases between them. CDR3 loop: CASSLTVNEQFF. The CDR3 nucleotides are TGTGCCAGCAGCCTGACGGTAAATGAGCAGTTCTTC. Full variable domain (remainder filled in from reference TRBV7-9 and TRBJ2-1): DTGVSQNPRHKITKRGQNVTFRCDPISEHNRLYWYRQTLGQGPEFLTYFQNEAQLEKSRLLSDRFSAERPKGSFSTLEIQRTEQGDSAMYLCASSLTVNEQFFGPGTRLTVL.

CDR3 in DNA: TGCGCCAGCAGCTTGCCTGGACTTATGAATGAGCAGTTCTTC. This encodes CASSLPGLMNEQFF. V gene TRBV5-1 combines with J gene TRBJ2-1; D possibly corresponds to TRBD2 (5 bases). CDR1 and CDR2 (germline): SGHRS, YFSETQ. This CDR3 spans 14 amino acids. Trimming removed 1 base at V and 7 bases at J, with 12 bases between.

The chain employs TRBV27 and TRBJ1-2, with 8 bases matching TRBD1. Germline CDR1 MNHEY, CDR2 SMNVEV (reference sequence). The length of the CDR3 is 14 residues. V shed 10 bases, J shed 2 bases, and the junction held 9 bases outside the gene matches. CDR3 residues: CATAPGTGNYGYTF. CDR3 bases: TGTGCCACCGCTCCCGGGACAGGAAACTATGGCTACACCTTC.

The chain carries TRBV4-3 and TRBJ1-2, with TRBD1 matching over 7 bases. Germline V lookup: CDR1 LGHNA, CDR2 YSLEER. The CDR3 contains 15 residues. Unmatched junction bases numbered 6, after V lost 0 bases and J lost 5 bases. This CDR3 reads CASSQDRQGRYGYTF. The CDR3 region has the DNA TGCGCCAGCAGCCAAGACCGACAGGGAAGATATGGCTACACCTTC.

V is TRBV5-1 and J is TRBJ1-1, with a weak D call TRBD1 (5 bases). The CDR3 spans 16 residues. V lost 0 bases to trimming and J lost 6 bases, with 18 bases between them. The germline V gene encodes CDR1 SGHRS and CDR2 YFSETQ. The CDR3 protein is CASSLVGVSGSAEAFF. CDR3 bases: TGCGCCAGCAGCTTGGTAGGGGTTAGCGGGTCGGCTGAAGCTTTCTTT.

This clone appeared once. This sequence joins TRBV7-2 and TRBJ1-4; D uncertain. The CDR3 is 16 amino acids. V was trimmed by 8 bases and J by 2 bases, leaving 18 bases between them. Germline lookup yields CDR1 SGHTA and CDR2 FQGNSA. CDR3 in DNA: TGTGCCAGCGGACGAGCCCCAGCGGTGACTAATGAAAAACTGTTTTTT. Translating it yields CASGRAPAVTNEKLFF.

The rearrangement uses TRBV5-1 and TRBJ2-1; TRBD2 is a possible D gene (6 bases). The CDR3 sequence is 15 residues long. With 2 bases removed from V and 5 bases from J, the gap between germline ends came to 14 bases. The V gene's germline CDR1 is SGHRS and CDR2 YFSETQ. The CDR3 here is CASSLTSPIDNEQFF. CDR3 bases: TGCGCCAGCAGCTTAACTAGCCCTATCGACAATGAGCAGTTCTTC.

The rearrangement uses TRBV7-3 and TRBJ2-2; 14 nucleotides line up with TRBD2. The V gene end was trimmed by 5 bases and the J gene end by 6 bases; junction bases not matched to a gene: 2. In germline, CDR1 is SGHTA, CDR2 FQGTGA. The CDR3 is 15 amino acids. The CDR3 DNA follows: TGTGCCAGCAGCCGGGGACTAGCGGGAGCCGGGGAGCTGTTTTTT. It codes for CASSRGLAGAGELFF.